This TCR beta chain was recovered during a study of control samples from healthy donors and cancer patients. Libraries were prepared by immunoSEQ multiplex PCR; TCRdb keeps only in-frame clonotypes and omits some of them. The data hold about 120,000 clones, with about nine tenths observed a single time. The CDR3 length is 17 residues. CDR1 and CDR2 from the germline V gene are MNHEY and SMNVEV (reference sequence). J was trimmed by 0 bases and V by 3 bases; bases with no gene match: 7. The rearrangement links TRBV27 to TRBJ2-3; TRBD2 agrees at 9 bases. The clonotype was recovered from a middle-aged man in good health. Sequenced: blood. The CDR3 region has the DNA TGTGCCAGCAGTTTTGGAGGCGGGGGGGATAGCACAGATACGCAGTATTTT. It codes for CASSFGGGGDSTDTQYF.